The 21 T cell receptor beta chains below all came from one sample that was sequenced in a study of glioma-infiltrating T cells. Amplification of TCR alpha and beta CDR3 regions from RNA used iRepertoire nested multiplex PCR. Each CDR3 protein gets one entry after TCRdb re-called the multiplex PCR reads with MiXCR. Of about 99,000 distinct CDR3 sequences in the sample, around 30% were seen once. Material for sequencing was glioma tissue, nonneoplastic brain tissue, or PBMCs (not recorded which). These receptors were collected from a human donor with low-grade glioma or glioblastoma, undergoing nonglioma brain surgery, or in good health (not recorded which).

This clonotype was detected only a few times. The chain is built from TRBV7-9 and TRBJ1-1, with TRBD1 identical over 9 bases. Trimming at V came to 4 bases and at J to 4 bases, leaving 7 bases not matched to a gene. The CDR3 covers 15 residues. The germline CDR1 and CDR2 sequences are SEHNR and FQNEAQ (reference sequence). As DNA, the CDR3 is TGTGCCAGCAGCTCACAGGGGGCCCTAGGCACTGAAGCTTTCTTT. It encodes CASSSQGALGTEAFF.

This clonotype was seen a handful of times. The V gene is TRBV7-8, the J gene TRBJ1-4; D call uncertain. Germline loops: CDR1 SGHVS, CDR2 FQNEAQ. The length of the CDR3 is 16 residues. Trimming removed 2 bases from V and 0 bases from J, with 10 bases in between. CDR3 sequence (DNA): TGTGCCAGCAGCTTATCTAACCCCGCAACTAATGAAAAACTGTTTTTT. Translating it yields CASSLSNPATNEKLFF.

This clonotype has at least ten counts. The V gene is TRBV28, the J gene TRBJ2-6; no reliable D call. V gave up 8 bases and J gave up 4 bases, with 15 bases separating them. The V gene's germline CDR1 is MDHEN and CDR2 SYDVKM. CDR3 size: 15 residues. CDR3 sequence reads: CASSGRSAGANVLTF. The CDR3 region has the DNA TGTGCCAGCTCCGGCAGATCAGCCGGGGCCAACGTCCTGACTTTC.

This clonotype was counted ten times or more. The J gene is TRBJ1-1, the V gene TRBV28; 7 nucleotides line up with TRBD1. Germline V lookup: CDR1 MDHEN, CDR2 SYDVKM. The CDR3 runs 14 residues. V lost 4 bases and J lost 0; bases outside the gene matches: 2. CDR3 DNA sequence: TGTGCCAGCAGTTCCGGGACAGTGAACACTGAAGCTTTCTTT. It specifies CASSSGTVNTEAFF.

This clonotype was detected a few times. The CDR3 sequence is CASSKGGAPDTQYF. The CDR3 nucleotides are TGCGCCAGCAGCAAAGGGGGGGCCCCAGATACGCAGTATTTT. V is TRBV5-1 and J is TRBJ2-3; TRBD2 is a possible D gene (7 bases). V shed 4 bases and J shed 4 bases, with 13 bases lying between them. Germline V gene sequence: CDR1 SGHRS, CDR2 YFSETQ. This CDR3 comprises 14 residues.

This clonotype was counted at least ten times. V and J are TRBV15 and TRBJ1-5; TRBD1 agrees at 8 bases. There are 14 residues in the CDR3. V gave up 5 bases and J gave up 5 bases; unmatched junction bases: 5. Looked up from germline, CDR1 is LNHNV and CDR2 is YYDKDF (reference sequence). DNA for the CDR3: TGTGCCACCAGCCCAAGACAGGGGTATCAGCCCCAGCATTTT. Translation gives CATSPRQGYQPQHF.

This clonotype came up many times. The CDR3 sequence is CSARVGGAGQPQHF. CDR3 nucleotides: TGCAGTGCTAGAGTTGGGGGCGCGGGTCAGCCCCAGCATTTT. The chain couples TRBV20-1 to TRBJ1-5; possible D gene TRBD1, 6 bases. Germline V gene sequence: CDR1 DFQATT, CDR2 SNEGSKA (reference sequence). The V and J ends lost 1 base and 6 bases respectively, with 13 bases between them. CDR3 size: 14 residues.

In its sample, this clonotype was seen a few times. This sequence joins TRBV7-8 and TRBJ2-7, with D possibly being TRBD2 (6 bases). The V and J ends lost 1 base and 2 bases respectively, with 18 bases between them. The CDR3 runs 17 residues. The V gene's germline CDR1 is SGHVS and CDR2 FQNEAQ. CDR3 in amino acids: CASSLGGSGTLTYEQYF. The CDR3 coding sequence is TGTGCCAGCAGCTTAGGTGGGTCCGGGACTTTGACCTACGAGCAGTACTTC. The full variable domain, rest sourced from reference TRBV7-8 and TRBJ2-7, is GAGVSQSPRYKVAKRGQDVALRCDPISGHVSLFWYQQALGQGPEFLTYFQNEAQLDKSGLPSDRFFAERPEGSVSTLKIQRTQQEDSAVYLCASSLGGSGTLTYEQYFGPGTRLTVT.

The chain uses TRBV7-2 and TRBJ2-7; D ambiguous. The CDR3 spans 15 residues. The germline V gene encodes CDR1 SGHTA and CDR2 FQGNSA. V gave up 2 bases and J gave up 0 bases, with 11 bases separating them. Here the CDR3 reads CASSLTRRSSYEQYF. The DNA of the CDR3 is TGTGCCAGCAGCTTAACTCGCAGATCCTCCTACGAGCAGTACTTC.

At least ten counts were recorded for this clonotype. The chain links TRBV6-1 to TRBJ1-1; the D gene is possibly TRBD1 (5 bases). This CDR3 contains 14 residues. CDR1 and CDR2 (germline): MNHNS, SASEGT. V was trimmed by 4 bases and J by 0 bases, leaving 9 bases between them. CDR3 protein: CASSGQTMNTEAFF. The CDR3 DNA is TGTGCCAGCAGTGGACAGACAATGAACACTGAAGCTTTCTTT.

This clonotype was picked up a small number of times. V is TRBV3-1 and J is TRBJ2-1; the match to TRBD2 covers 7 bases. The trim removed 1 base at V and 5 bases at J, leaving 14 bases unmatched. Germline CDR1 LGHDT, CDR2 YNNKEL (reference sequence). The CDR3 loop spans 18 amino acids. The CDR3 sequence: CASSQVGVGRGNHNEQFF. The CDR3 coding sequence is TGTGCCAGCAGCCAAGTGGGCGTCGGGCGGGGGAACCACAATGAGCAGTTCTTC.

The genes are TRBV7-2 and TRBJ1-3; no firm D call. The germline V and J ends were trimmed by 3 bases and 12 bases, with 21 bases remaining between them. Per germline, CDR1 SGHTA and CDR2 FQGNSA. This CDR3 is 15 amino acids long. The CDR3 loop is CASSLGINSGDNIYF. The CDR3 coding sequence is TGTGCCAGCAGCTTGGGTATAAACTCTGGAGACAACATATATTTT.

Concerning this clonotype itself: This could be a read error, since a much larger clone is one nucleotide away. The gene calls are TRBV27 and TRBJ2-3; a possible D gene is TRBD2 (7 bases). Trimming stripped 2 bases from V and 8 bases from J, with 17 bases between. Germline V gene data show CDR1 as MNHEY and CDR2 as SMNVEV (reference sequence). CDR3 length: 15 amino acids. CDR3 residues: CASSLLRGAQGTQYF. CDR3 nucleotide sequence: TGTGCCAGCAGTTTACTCCGGGGGGCACAAGGTACGCAGTATTTT.

This clonotype has at least ten counts. V usage is TRBV25-1 and J usage is TRBJ1-5; D is undetermined. Germline V gene lookup returns CDR1 MGHDK and CDR2 SYGVNS. The CDR3 is made up of 14 amino acids. V lost 7 bases and J 0 bases, leaving 10 bases between the germline ends. DNA for the CDR3: TGTGCCAGCATGGCCTTTGGTAGCAATCAGCCCCAGCATTTT. This translates into CASMAFGSNQPQHF. The variable domain in full, with the rest retrieved from reference TRBV25-1 and TRBJ1-5, is EADIYQTPRYLVIGTGKKITLECSQTMGHDKMYWYQQDPGMELHLIHYSYGVNSTEKGDLSSESTVSRIRTEHFPLTLESARPSHTSQYLCASMAFGSNQPQHFGDGTRLSIL.

A word on this clonotype: One end of the junction does not line up with germline, which may come from a read error. The rearrangement joins TRBV6-5 to TRBJ2-1; no reliable D call. The CDR3 runs to 13 residues. In germline, CDR1 is MNHEY, CDR2 SVGAGI. CDR3 nucleotides: TGCGCCAGCAGATTCCTACAGATCAATGAGCAGTTCTTC. This codes for CASRFLQINEQFF.

With respect to this clonotype: A much larger clonotype is one base distant, so this may be a read error. Lacking the conserved final phenylalanine or tryptophan, this CDR3 likely reflects a read error. The chain joins TRBV5-4 to TRBJ2-7; 7 bases line up with TRBD2. This CDR3 is 14 amino acids long. Trimming took 0 bases from V and 4 from J; bases not matched to a gene: 4. Per germline, CDR1 SGHNT and CDR2 YYREEE (reference sequence). The CDR3 DNA reads TGTGCCAGCAGCTTGGTGGGGGGGAGTTACGAGCAGTACCTC. It specifies CASSLVGGSYEQYL.

At least ten counts were recorded for this clonotype. The chain links TRBV7-9 to TRBJ1-3; no clear D gene. The CDR3 extends over 14 amino acids. V lost 6 bases and J 0 bases, leaving 9 bases between the germline ends. Germline CDR1 and CDR2: SEHNR and FQNEAQ (reference sequence). CDR3 sequence (DNA): TGTGCCAGCAGTAAGGCAGACTCTGGAAACACCATATATTTT. Its translation is CASSKADSGNTIYF.

This chain uses TRBV2 with TRBJ1-5; D gene uncertain. V was clipped by 6 bases and J by 6 bases, with 18 bases between them. The CDR3 totals 15 residues. The germline gives CDR1 SNHLY, CDR2 FYNNEI. Here the CDR3 DNA reads TGTGCCAGCAGCCGGAGGGAGGGAAACGGTCAGCCCCAGCATTTT. This sequence encodes CASSRREGNGQPQHF.

On this clonotype: This may come from a read error, since a much larger clone is one base off. This rearrangement joins TRBV7-2 to TRBJ1-1; 7 bases agree with TRBD1. The CDR3 runs to 13 residues. The V and J ends lost 2 bases and 7 bases, in that order; junction bases with no gene match: 4. Germline V gives CDR1 SGHTA, CDR2 FQGNSA. CDR3 protein: CASSLLGDSEAFF. The CDR3 DNA reads as TGTGCCAGCAGCTTACTGGGGGACAGTGAAGCTTTCTTT.

A few counts support this clonotype. V gene TRBV18 combines with J gene TRBJ2-3; D gene ambiguous. This CDR3 spans 13 amino acids. V lost 5 bases, J lost 3 bases, and 9 bases lay in between. CDR1 and CDR2 (germline): KGHSH, LQKENI. The CDR3: CASSSDQTDTQYF. The DNA for the CDR3 is TGTGCCAGCTCATCAGACCAGACAGATACGCAGTATTTT.

At least ten counts were recorded for this clonotype. The CDR3 sequence: CASSASGTGVADTQYF. The CDR3 DNA is TGTGCCAGCAGCGCCTCCGGGACAGGGGTTGCAGATACGCAGTATTTT. The chain links TRBV7-6 to TRBJ2-3; 10 bases agree with TRBD1. Germline trimming cut 5 bases from V and 4 bases from J; bases unmatched to any gene: 9. CDR1 is SGHVS and CDR2 is FNYEAQ in the germline V gene. CDR3 length: 16 amino acids.